What follows are 5 T cell receptor beta chains derived from one specimen sequenced in a study of neoadjuvant anti-PD-1 for oral cavity cancer. Profiled with immunoSEQ multiplex PCR; TCRdb holds only in-frame clones, not every one. The sample contains roughly 32,000 clones, about 80% of which appear only once. Described time point: after neoadjuvant nivolumab, at surgical resection. This specimen consisted of PBMCs, obtained after nivolumab (anti-PD-1) treatment. The receptors stem from a person between 40 and 85 years old with oral cavity squamous cell carcinoma.

The chain employs TRBV11-2 and TRBJ1-1; a possible D gene is TRBD1 (5 bases). Germline V gene data show CDR1 as SGHAT and CDR2 as FQNNGV. Trimming pared 5 bases from V and 7 bases from J, leaving 11 bases between. This CDR3 region has 12 residues. CDR3 nucleotide sequence: TGTGCCAGCAGCACCCGGGACGGTGAAGCTTTCTTT. It is translated as CASSTRDGEAFF.

This rearrangement joins TRBV4-1 to TRBJ1-5, with TRBD1 matching 7 bases. Looked up from germline, CDR1 is MGHRA and CDR2 is YSYEKL. This CDR3 is built from 16 residues. The trim removed 4 bases at V and 1 base at J, leaving 7 bases unmatched. CDR3 in amino acids: CASSPRDSVSNQPQHF. The CDR3 DNA follows: TGCGCCAGCAGCCCCCGGGACAGCGTGAGCAATCAGCCCCAGCATTTT.

CDR3 sequence: CAISSRGGMNTEAFF. For the CDR3, the DNA is TGTGCCATCAGTTCCCGAGGGGGCATGAACACTGAAGCTTTCTTT. The gene calls are TRBV10-3 and TRBJ1-1; the match to TRBD1 covers 7 bases. V shed 5 bases and J 0 bases; nucleotides not matched to a gene: 6. CDR3 length equals 15 residues. Germline V gives CDR1 ENHRY, CDR2 SYGVKD.

V usage is TRBV15 and J usage is TRBJ2-5, with D possibly TRBD2 on 6 matching bases. Germline CDR1 is LNHNV and CDR2 is YYDKDF (reference sequence). Between the trimmed V and J ends, which lost 7 bases and 5 bases, there was a span of 11 bases. The CDR3 is made up of 12 amino acids. The CDR3 reads CATTGRYETQYF. The CDR3 DNA follows: TGTGCCACCACAGGGAGGTATGAGACCCAGTACTTC.

The V and J genes are TRBV11-2 and TRBJ1-2, with 9 bases matching TRBD1. This CDR3 has 13 amino acids. The J segment lost 5 bases and the V segment lost 10 bases, leaving 8 bases of the junction unmatched. Germline lookup yields CDR1 SGHAT and CDR2 FQNNGV. For the CDR3, the DNA is TGTGCCATCCAGAGACAGGGGGGTTATGGCTACACCTTC. Protein product: CAIQRQGGYGYTF.